The rows below give T cell receptor beta chains drawn from one sample of a study of T cell responses to AZD1222 COVID-19 vaccine. Data came from immunoSEQ multiplex PCR; TCRdb stores just in-frame clones and leaves some out. The sample holds some 120,000 clones, under 95% seen once. Sample: peripheral blood, taken on day 0 of AZD1222 vaccination. These TCRs come from an adult in good health. Both conserved end residues are part of each CDR3. A D gene is named only where the DNA matches it firmly. Size values are once, few and many counts, or a class for expanded clones, and some rows have none.

>15|.|TRBJ2-5|TRBD2|TRBV7-8
TGTGCCAGCAGCTTCGGACTAGCGGGAGGGGAGACCCAGTACTTC
CASSFGLAGGETQYF
>14|.|TRBJ2-2|.|TRBV6-5
TGTGCCAGCAGTTACTCCAGGGGACCCGGGGAGCTGTTTTTT
CASSYSRGPGELFF
>12|.|TRBJ2-3|TRBD2|TRBV6-6
TGTGCCAGTCTAGCGGCCACAGATACGCAGTATTTT
CASLAATDTQYF
>15|.|TRBJ1-1|TRBD1|TRBV19
TGTGCCAGTAGTATCGTGGCAGGGGGTAGGACTGAAGCTTTCTTT
CASSIVAGGRTEAFF
>13|once|TRBJ1-2|.|TRBV27
TGTGCCAGCAGTTTACGCACAGGCTATGGCTACACCTTC
CASSLRTGYGYTF
>14|.|TRBJ1-1|.|TRBV6-2/TRBV6-3
TGTGCCAGCAGTTACATTTGGTTGAACACTGAAGCTTTCTTT
CASSYIWLNTEAFF
>15|.|TRBJ1-1|.|TRBV6-5
TGTGCCAGCAGTTACTCAGGAGGGATGAACACTGAAGCTTTCTTT
CASSYSGGMNTEAFF
>12|.|TRBJ1-5|.|TRBV28
TGTGCCAGCAGTTTATGGGGTCAGCCCCAGCATTTT
CASSLWGQPQHF
>16|.|TRBJ1-4|.|TRBV9
TGTGCCAGCAGCGTAGGAGTAGGGAACTCTAATGAAAAACTGTTTTTT
CASSVGVGNSNEKLFF
>15|.|TRBJ2-1|.|TRBV27
TGTGCCAGCAGTTTATCTATGCCCGGTTACAATGAGCAGTTCTTC
CASSLSMPGYNEQFF
>14|few|TRBJ1-5|.|TRBV4-1
TGCGCCAGCAGCCAAGATGAAGGTGGGCGGCCCCAGCATTTT
CASSQDEGGRPQHF
>11|.|TRBJ2-7|.|TRBV6-5
TGTGCCAGCAGTTCCGGGGATGGGCAGTACTTC
CASSSGDGQYF
>13|.|TRBJ2-1|.|TRBV29-1
TGCAGCGTTGAAGGGGCGGCCTACAATGAGCAGTTCTTC
CSVEGAAYNEQFF
>13|.|TRBJ1-5|.|TRBV28
TGTGCCAGCAGAAGGGACAGCAATCAGCCCCAGCATTTT
CASRRDSNQPQHF
>16|.|TRBJ1-6|.|TRBV5-5
TGTGCCAGCAGCCACGGCAGGCTCCGGGATAATTCACCCCTCCACTTT
CASSHGRLRDNSPLHF
>18|.|TRBJ2-3|TRBD2|TRBV5-1
TGCGCCAGCAGCCAAACCGGGACTAGCGGGACAGGCACAGATACGCAGTATTTT
CASSQTGTSGTGTDTQYF
>15|.|TRBJ2-1|TRBD2|TRBV9
TGTGCCAGCAGCGTCGGACTAGCGGTTAACAATGAGCAGTTCTTC
CASSVGLAVNNEQFF
>14|.|TRBJ2-3|TRBD2|TRBV30
TGTGCCTGGAGGGCGGGGACTAGTACAGATACGCAGTATTTT
CAWRAGTSTDTQYF
>15|.|TRBJ2-5|.|TRBV5-5
TGTGCCAGCAGCTCGCGGGGAGGAGGCCAAGAGACCCAGTACTTC
CASSSRGGGQETQYF
>15|.|TRBJ1-1|.|TRBV19
TGTGCCAGTAGTATAGCAGGGAGGGGGAACACTGAAGCTTTCTTT
CASSIAGRGNTEAFF
>12|.|TRBJ1-2|.|TRBV29-1
TGCAGCGTTGAAGCCCAGGAATATGGCTACACCTTC
CSVEAQEYGYTF
>14|.|TRBJ2-1|TRBD2|TRBV29-1
TGCAGCTCAAGTACTAGCGGGAGTCGTGATGAGCAGTTCTTC
CSSSTSGSRDEQFF
>15|.|TRBJ2-3|.|TRBV28
TGTGCCAGCAGCCTCTATGGAGGGGGCACAGATACGCAGTATTTT
CASSLYGGGTDTQYF
>13|.|TRBJ2-7|.|TRBV29-1
TGCAGCGTTGAGTCCTCGTATTCTGGGGAGCAGTACTTC
CSVESSYSGEQYF
>11|.|TRBJ1-1|.|TRBV3-1/TRBV3-2
TGTGCCAGCAGCTTCGCGCATACGGCTTTCTTT
CASSFAHTAFF
>15|.|TRBJ2-2|TRBD1|TRBV18
TGTGCCAGCTCACCGGGACAGCCCTTAACCGGGGAGCTGTTTTTT
CASSPGQPLTGELFF
>14|.|TRBJ1-2|.|TRBV30
TGTGCCTGGAGAACCAGGGGCGGTAACTATGGCTACACCTTC
CAWRTRGGNYGYTF
>15|.|TRBJ2-2|.|TRBV11-2
TGTGCCAGCAGCTTGAATTCCGGGAACACCGGGGAGCTGTTTTTT
CASSLNSGNTGELFF
>15|.|TRBJ2-1|TRBD2|TRBV3-1/TRBV3-2
TGTGCCAGCAGCCAAGTTCCGGGGAGGGCCAATGAGCAGTTCTTC
CASSQVPGRANEQFF
>15|.|TRBJ1-1|.|TRBV27
TGTGCCAGCAGTCGGGGGTCGGACATGAACACTGAAGCTTTCTTT
CASSRGSDMNTEAFF
>12|.|TRBJ1-2|TRBD1|TRBV6-6
TGTGCCAGCGGACAGGGGTTATATGGCTACACCTTC
CASGQGLYGYTF
>14|.|TRBJ2-5|TRBD1|TRBV5-1
TGCGCCAGCAGCTGGACAGGGATTCGGGAGACCCAGTACTTC
CASSWTGIRETQYF
>15|.|TRBJ1-2|.|TRBV14
TGTGCCAGCAGCCCCAGGAGGCAGGGAGGGTACGGCTACACCTTC
CASSPRRQGGYGYTF
>14|.|TRBJ1-1|.|TRBV14
TGTGCCAGCAGCCCTATCGCCGGAGGCACTGAAGCTTTCTTT
CASSPIAGGTEAFF
>15|.|TRBJ2-3|.|TRBV18
TGTGCCAGCTCACCACCGACAGGACGCACAGATACGCAGTATTTT
CASSPPTGRTDTQYF
>17|.|TRBJ1-3|.|TRBV3-1/TRBV3-2
TGTGCCAGCAGCCAAGACCCGGACCCAAATTCTGGAAACACCATATATTTT
CASSQDPDPNSGNTIYF
>18|.|TRBJ2-4|TRBD2|TRBV9
TGTGCCAGCAGCTCCGGGACTAGCGGGAGTCTAGCCAAAAACATTCAGTACTTC
CASSSGTSGSLAKNIQYF
>13|.|TRBJ2-7|.|TRBV6-6
TGTGCCGGGGCCGAAGGGCGTGCCTACGAGCAGTACTTC
CAGAEGRAYEQYF
>14|.|TRBJ1-6|TRBD1|TRBV30
TGTGCCTGGAGTGGGGGACAGGGAGGTTCACCCCTCCACTTT
CAWSGGQGGSPLHF
>15|.|TRBJ1-4|.|TRBV6-5
TGTGCCAGCAGCGACGGACGGGCTCTCGGTGAAAAACTGTTTTTT
CASSDGRALGEKLFF
>9|.|TRBJ1-5|.|TRBV29-1
TGCAGCGTTGGACAGCCCCAGCATTTT
CSVGQPQHF
>13|.|TRBJ1-1|.|TRBV5-1
TGCGCCAGCAGCCCCTTAACCGGAACTGAAGCTTTCTTT
CASSPLTGTEAFF
>15|.|TRBJ2-3|.|TRBV11-2
TGTGCCAGCAGCTTATTGGAGGGCCGTGGAGATACGCAGTATTTT
CASSLLEGRGDTQYF
>17|.|TRBJ1-2|TRBD1|TRBV2
TGTGCCAGCAGTGAGCGACAGGGGTCTTTCTCTAACTATGGCTACACCTTC
CASSERQGSFSNYGYTF
>16|.|TRBJ1-3|TRBD1|TRBV30
TGTGCCTGGAGAAACAGGGGGTCCTTCTCTGGAAACACCATATATTTT
CAWRNRGSFSGNTIYF
>14|.|TRBJ2-3|.|TRBV15
TGTGCCACGGAAAGGGCCGGCGGCACAGATACGCAGTATTTT
CATERAGGTDTQYF
>17|.|TRBJ2-7|.|TRBV5-1
TGCGCCAGCAGCCCGGACGACATGGCGGTTAGAAGGGGCGAGCAGTACTTC
CASSPDDMAVRRGEQYF
>17|.|TRBJ2-1|TRBD2|TRBV4-1
TGCGCCAGCAGCCAGGGTCCTCCTAGCGGGACCTACAATGAGCAGTTCTTC
CASSQGPPSGTYNEQFF
>11|.|TRBJ1-3|.|TRBV10-2
TGCGCCAGCAGCCCTGGAAACACCATATATTTT
CASSPGNTIYF
>17|.|TRBJ2-2|TRBD2|TRBV7-2
TGTGCCAGCAGCCCCCCGGGACTAGCGGGAGGATCCGGGGAGCTGTTTTTT
CASSPPGLAGGSGELFF
>14|.|TRBJ2-7|.|TRBV6-5
TGTGCCAGCAGTTACCCCAGCGAAGGGTACGAGCAGTACTTC
CASSYPSEGYEQYF
>12|.|TRBJ2-1|.|TRBV5-4
TGTGCCAGCAGTTTACAGGGTAATGAGCAGTTCTTC
CASSLQGNEQFF
>14|.|TRBJ1-1|.|TRBV5-1
TGCGCCAGCAGTCAGGGGATTATGAACACTGAAGCTTTCTTT
CASSQGIMNTEAFF
>14|.|TRBJ2-7|TRBD1|TRBV6-5
TGTGCCAGCAGCCGGGACAGGGGTACCTACGAGCAGTACTTC
CASSRDRGTYEQYF
>14|.|TRBJ2-1|.|TRBV6-4
TGTGCCAGCAGTGCGTCGTCACAGAGCCATGAGCAGTTCTTC
CASSASSQSHEQFF
>16|.|TRBJ1-1|TRBD1|TRBV28
TGTGCCAGCAGTTTGAGCAACAGGGGCGGGCACACTGAAGCTTTCTTT
CASSLSNRGGHTEAFF
>15|.|TRBJ2-7|.|TRBV27
TGTGCCAGCAGGAAAATGGAGGCCAGCTCCTACGAGCAGTACTTC
CASRKMEASSYEQYF
>16|.|TRBJ2-2|.|TRBV7-9
TGTGCCAGCAGCTTCCTAGGGGCTAGTGACACCGGGGAGCTGTTTTTT
CASSFLGASDTGELFF
>13|few|TRBJ2-2|.|TRBV11-2
TGTGCCAGCAGCTTAGTGAGGGTCGGGGAGCTGTTTTTT
CASSLVRVGELFF